This T cell receptor (beta chain) was sequenced in a study of blood T cell repertoires in COVID-19. Clones were sequenced by immunoSEQ multiplex PCR, and TCRdb holds only the in-frame ones, with some missing. The repertoire holds some 80,000 clones, with 88% as singletons. From germline, CDR1 is MNHEY and CDR2 SMNVEV (reference sequence). With 4 bases removed from V and 7 bases from J, the gap between germline ends came to 13 bases. This CDR3 comprises 13 residues. This TCR came from a human donor in a cohort sampled during active COVID-19. V usage is TRBV27 and J usage is TRBJ1-2; D possibly corresponds to TRBD1 (6 bases). The sequenced material came from peripheral blood. The CDR3 here is CASSSQGRGGYTF. As DNA, the CDR3 is TGTGCCAGCAGTTCGCAGGGGAGAGGTGGCTACACCTTC.